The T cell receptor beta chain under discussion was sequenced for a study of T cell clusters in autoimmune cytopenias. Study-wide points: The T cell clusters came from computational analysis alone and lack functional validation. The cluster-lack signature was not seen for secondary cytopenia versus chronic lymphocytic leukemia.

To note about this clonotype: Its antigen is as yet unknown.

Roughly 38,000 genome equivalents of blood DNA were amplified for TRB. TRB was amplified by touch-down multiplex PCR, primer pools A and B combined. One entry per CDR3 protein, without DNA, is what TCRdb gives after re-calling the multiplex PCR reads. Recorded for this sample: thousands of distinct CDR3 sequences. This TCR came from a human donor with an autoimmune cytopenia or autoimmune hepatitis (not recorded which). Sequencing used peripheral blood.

The CDR3 loop is CASSSRRGRTGELFF. The chain recombines TRBV7-9 with TRBJ2-2; the TRBD1 assignment by TCRdb is unverifiable without DNA. Germline values: CDR1 SEHNR, CDR2 FQNEAQ (reference sequence). This CDR3 spans 15 amino acids. The full variable domain, its missing parts supplied by reference TRBV7-9 and TRBJ2-2, is DTGVSQNPRHKITKRGQNVTFRCDPISEHNRLYWYRQTLGQGPEFLTYFQNEAQLEKSRLLSDRFSAERPKGSFSTLEIQRTEQGDSAMYLCASSSRRGRTGELFFGEGSRLTVL.